These T cell receptor beta chains were read from a single sample in a study of blood T cell repertoires in COVID-19. Generated by immunoSEQ multiplex PCR, the TCRdb table keeps only in-frame clones and is missing some. The sample contains more than 90,000 clones, about 80% of which appear only once. The sample consisted of peripheral blood. The receptors originated from a man between 65 and 85 years old with acute or convalescent COVID-19. Both conserved end residues are part of each CDR3. A D gene is named only where the DNA matches it firmly.

j_gene: TRBJ2-3; d_gene: TRBD1; v_gene: TRBV19; CDR3nt: TGTGCCAGTAGTATAAGGACAGGTCCCCAGCCCCAGTATTTT; CDR3aa: CASSIRTGPQPQYF
j_gene: TRBJ2-7; d_gene: TRBD1; v_gene: TRBV4-1; CDR3nt: TGCGCCAGCAGCCAAGACAATAGGGGACAGGGCTACGAGCAGTACTTC; CDR3aa: CASSQDNRGQGYEQYF
j_gene: TRBJ2-5; d_gene: TRBD1; v_gene: TRBV30; CDR3nt: TGTGCCTGGAGTTCACCGGACAGGGGGCGCGAGGAGACCCAGTACTTC; CDR3aa: CAWSSPDRGREETQYF
j_gene: TRBJ2-5; d_gene: TRBD2; v_gene: TRBV4-2; CDR3nt: TGTGCCAGCAGCCCGACTAGCGGGCGACTCCAAGAGACCCAGTACTTC; CDR3aa: CASSPTSGRLQETQYF
j_gene: TRBJ2-1; d_gene: TRBD1; v_gene: TRBV15; CDR3nt: TGTGCCACCAGCGTCAGGGGGTCCTACAATGAGCAGTTCTTC; CDR3aa: CATSVRGSYNEQFF
j_gene: TRBJ1-1; d_gene: TRBD1; v_gene: TRBV27; CDR3nt: TGTGCCAGCAGTACCTCCTTCCGCCTTGACAGGGCCCGGGGAAACACTGAAGCTTTCTTT; CDR3aa: CASSTSFRLDRARGNTEAFF
j_gene: TRBJ1-1; d_gene: .; v_gene: TRBV14; CDR3nt: TGTGCCAGCAGCCAAAACTACATGAACACTGAAGCTTTCTTT; CDR3aa: CASSQNYMNTEAFF
j_gene: TRBJ1-5; d_gene: .; v_gene: TRBV2; CDR3nt: TGTGCCAGCCGACTCGAGTATAGCAATCAGCCCCAGCATTTT; CDR3aa: CASRLEYSNQPQHF
j_gene: TRBJ2-1; d_gene: .; v_gene: TRBV10-2; CDR3nt: TGCGCCAGCAGTGAAAACGGCGGTTACAATGAGCAGTTCTTC; CDR3aa: CASSENGGYNEQFF
j_gene: TRBJ1-5; d_gene: TRBD1; v_gene: TRBV6-5; CDR3nt: TGTGCCAGCAGCCTACAGGGGAGGAATCAGCCCCAGCATTTT; CDR3aa: CASSLQGRNQPQHF